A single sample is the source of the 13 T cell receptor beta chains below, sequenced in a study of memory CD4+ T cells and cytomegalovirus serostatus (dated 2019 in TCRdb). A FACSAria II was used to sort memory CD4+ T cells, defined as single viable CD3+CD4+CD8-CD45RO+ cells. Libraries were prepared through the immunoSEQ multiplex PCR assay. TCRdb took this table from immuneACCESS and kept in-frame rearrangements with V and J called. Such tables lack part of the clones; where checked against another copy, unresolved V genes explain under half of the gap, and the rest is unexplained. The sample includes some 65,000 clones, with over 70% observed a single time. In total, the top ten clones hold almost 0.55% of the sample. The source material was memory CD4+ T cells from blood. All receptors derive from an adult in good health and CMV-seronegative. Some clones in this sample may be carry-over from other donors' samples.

For the CDR3, the DNA is TGTGCCAGCAGTTTTGGAGGGTCCCAGCCCCAGCATTTT. Protein product: CASSFGGSQPQHF. The chain combines TRBV28 with TRBJ1-5, with D uncertain. Germline V gives CDR1 MDHEN, CDR2 SYDVKM. The CDR3 totals 13 residues. V was clipped by 3 bases and J by 7 bases, with 10 bases between them.

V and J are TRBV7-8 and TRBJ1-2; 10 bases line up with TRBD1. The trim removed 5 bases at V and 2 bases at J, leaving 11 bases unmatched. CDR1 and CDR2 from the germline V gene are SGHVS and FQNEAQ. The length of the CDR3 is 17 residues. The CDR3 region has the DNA TGTGCCAGCAGCATAACAATCCCGGGACAGGGGAACTATGGCTACACCTTC. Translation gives CASSITIPGQGNYGYTF.

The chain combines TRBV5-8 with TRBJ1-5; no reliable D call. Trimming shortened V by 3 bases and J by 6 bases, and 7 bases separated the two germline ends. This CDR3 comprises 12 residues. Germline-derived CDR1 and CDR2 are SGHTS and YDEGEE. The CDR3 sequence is CASSYRGQPQHF. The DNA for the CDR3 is TGTGCCAGCAGCTACCGGGGTCAGCCCCAGCATTTT.

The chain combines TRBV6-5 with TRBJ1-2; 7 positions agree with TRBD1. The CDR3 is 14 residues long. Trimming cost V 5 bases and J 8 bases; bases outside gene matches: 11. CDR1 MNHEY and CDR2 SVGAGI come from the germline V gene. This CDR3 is CASSPQGPLMGYTF. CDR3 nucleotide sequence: TGTGCCAGCAGTCCACAGGGGCCATTAATGGGCTACACCTTC.

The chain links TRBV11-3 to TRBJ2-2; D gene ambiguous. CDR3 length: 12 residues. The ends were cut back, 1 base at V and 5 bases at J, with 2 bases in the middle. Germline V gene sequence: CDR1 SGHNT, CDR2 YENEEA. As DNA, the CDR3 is TGTGCCAGCAGCTTAGGAACCGGGGAGCTGTTTTTT. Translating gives CASSLGTGELFF.

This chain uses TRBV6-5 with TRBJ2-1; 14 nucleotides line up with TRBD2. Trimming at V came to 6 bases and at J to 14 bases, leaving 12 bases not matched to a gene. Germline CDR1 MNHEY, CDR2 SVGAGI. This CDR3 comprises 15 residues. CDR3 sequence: CASSAGTSGSQEEFF. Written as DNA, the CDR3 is TGTGCCAGCAGCGCCGGGACTAGCGGGAGCCAAGAGGAGTTCTTC.

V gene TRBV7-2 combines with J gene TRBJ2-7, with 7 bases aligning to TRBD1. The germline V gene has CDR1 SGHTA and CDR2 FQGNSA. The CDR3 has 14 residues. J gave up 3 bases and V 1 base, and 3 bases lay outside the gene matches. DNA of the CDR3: TGTGCCAGCAGCTTAGGACAGGGCTACTACGAGCAGTACTTC. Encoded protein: CASSLGQGYYEQYF.

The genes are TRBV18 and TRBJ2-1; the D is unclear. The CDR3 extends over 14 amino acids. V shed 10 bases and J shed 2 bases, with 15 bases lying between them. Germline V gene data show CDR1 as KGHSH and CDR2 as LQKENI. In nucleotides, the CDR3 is TGTGCCACCTCCCCACCTAGTACCTACAATGAGCAGTTCTTC. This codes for CATSPPSTYNEQFF.

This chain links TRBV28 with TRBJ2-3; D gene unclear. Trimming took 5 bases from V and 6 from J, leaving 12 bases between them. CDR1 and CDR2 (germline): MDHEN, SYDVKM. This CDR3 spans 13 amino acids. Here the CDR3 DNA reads TGTGCCAGCAGTCCGACGGGTTTGGATACGCAGTATTTT. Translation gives CASSPTGLDTQYF.

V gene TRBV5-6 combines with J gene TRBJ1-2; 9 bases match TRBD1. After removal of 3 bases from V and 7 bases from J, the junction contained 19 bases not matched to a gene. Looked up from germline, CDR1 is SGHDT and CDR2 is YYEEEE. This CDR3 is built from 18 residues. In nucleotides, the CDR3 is TGTGCCAGCAGCTCCCCTAATACAGGGGGCCCCCCGTCTAGTGGCTACACCTTC. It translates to CASSSPNTGGPPSSGYTF.

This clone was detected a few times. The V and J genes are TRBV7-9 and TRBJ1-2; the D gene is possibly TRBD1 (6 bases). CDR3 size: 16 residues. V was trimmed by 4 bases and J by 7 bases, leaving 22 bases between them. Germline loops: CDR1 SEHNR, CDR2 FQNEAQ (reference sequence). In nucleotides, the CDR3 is TGTGCCAGCAGCTACGGAGGGGGGCTAAGGATGGGTGGCTACACCTTC. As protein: CASSYGGGLRMGGYTF.

The CDR3 DNA reads TGTGCCACCAGCGTAGCTAGCGGGGGGGGACGTACGCAGTATTTT. This sequence encodes CATSVASGGGRTQYF. The V and J genes are TRBV15 and TRBJ2-3, with TRBD2 matching 12 bases. This CDR3 has 15 amino acids. CDR1 and CDR2 (germline): LNHNV, YYDKDF (reference sequence). The junction had 8 bases not matched to a gene; V was cut back by 5 bases and J by 8 bases. Full variable domain (rest looked up from reference TRBV15 and TRBJ2-3): DAMVIQNPRYQVTQFGKPVTLSCSQTLNHNVMYWYQQKSSQAPKLLFHYYDKDFNNEADTPDNFQSRRPNTSFCFLDIRSPGLGDTAMYLCATSVASGGGRTQYFGPGTRLTVL.

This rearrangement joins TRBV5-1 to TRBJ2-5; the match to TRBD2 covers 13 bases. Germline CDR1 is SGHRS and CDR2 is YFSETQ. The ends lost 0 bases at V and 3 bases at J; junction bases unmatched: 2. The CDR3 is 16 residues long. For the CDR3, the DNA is TGCGCCAGCAGCTTGGGTGGGACTAGCGGGGAAGAGACCCAGTACTTC. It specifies CASSLGGTSGEETQYF.